This TCR beta chain was profiled in a study of cytomegalovirus exposure and HLA in healthy donors. Study-wide context: Earlier work reported about 110 million unique TCR beta sequences from about 200 million T cells. The study placed 70% to 85% of its 398 genotyped donors in the Caucasian-associated ancestry cluster.

It was with 60 Vbeta and 13 Jbeta primers that the PCR ran. The repertoire was sequenced with immunoSEQ multiplex PCR; TCRdb's copy has only in-frame clones and lacks some. Among some 91,000 clones listed, about 76% were seen once. About this clone: Its antigen is not identified.

The study, taken as a whole, reports: Donors belonging to an Asian-associated ancestry cluster reportedly showed fewer N-insertions in productive TCRs than the approximately 680-donor mean, according to what a later analysis found.

The sequence came from a man aged 40-49 years in good health and CMV-seropositive. Input material: PBMCs.

In nucleotides, the CDR3 is TGTGCCAGCAGTGAAGCGATAGGGGGGGCGATAGATACGCAGTATTTT. Amino acid sequence: CASSEAIGGAIDTQYF. The chain combines TRBV2 with TRBJ2-3; TRBD2 is a possible D gene (7 bases). Germline CDR1 and CDR2: SNHLY and FYNNEI. The germline V and J ends were trimmed by 0 bases and 5 bases, with 15 bases remaining between them. The CDR3 covers 16 residues.